The clone carrying this T cell receptor beta chain was detected many times. These data belong to a study of T-cell reconstitution after alpha-beta-depleted transplantation in children. It was with unique molecular identifiers that the TCRbeta library was prepared. In TCRdb, the PCR reads were re-called with MiXCR into one record per CDR3 protein. The top ten hold approximately 1% of the sample, which has some 600,000 distinct CDR3 sequences, roughly 15% seen once. The sequenced sample was PBMCs from the stem cell graft donor, obtained from the stem cell graft. This clonotype was obtained from a human donor who donated a stem cell graft to a child with acute myeloid leukemia.

The DNA for the CDR3 is TGTGCCAGCAGCTTAGAGGGATCTGGAAACACCATATATTTT. This translates into CASSLEGSGNTIYF. V gene TRBV7-9 combines with J gene TRBJ1-3; no definite D call. The CDR3 consists of 14 residues. V shed 1 base and J shed 1 base, with 5 bases lying between them. CDR1 is SEHNR, CDR2 FQNEAQ, per germline (reference sequence).